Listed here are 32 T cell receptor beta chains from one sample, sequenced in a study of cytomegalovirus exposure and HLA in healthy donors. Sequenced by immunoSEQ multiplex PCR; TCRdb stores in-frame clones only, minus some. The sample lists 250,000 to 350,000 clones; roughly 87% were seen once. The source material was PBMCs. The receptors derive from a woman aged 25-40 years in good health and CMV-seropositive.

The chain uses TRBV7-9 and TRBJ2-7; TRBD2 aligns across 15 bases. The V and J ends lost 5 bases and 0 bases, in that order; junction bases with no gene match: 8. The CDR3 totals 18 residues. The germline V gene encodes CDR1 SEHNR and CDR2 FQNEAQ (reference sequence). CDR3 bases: TGTGCCAGCAGCAATGGACTAGCGGGAGGGGCCCCCTCCTACGAGCAGTACTTC. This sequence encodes CASSNGLAGGAPSYEQYF.

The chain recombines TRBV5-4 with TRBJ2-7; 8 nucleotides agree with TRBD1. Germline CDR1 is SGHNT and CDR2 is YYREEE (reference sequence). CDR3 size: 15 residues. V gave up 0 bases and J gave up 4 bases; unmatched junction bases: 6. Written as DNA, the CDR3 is TGTGCCAGCAGCTTGGGATTCGACAGGGGATACGAGCAGTACTTC. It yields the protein CASSLGFDRGYEQYF.

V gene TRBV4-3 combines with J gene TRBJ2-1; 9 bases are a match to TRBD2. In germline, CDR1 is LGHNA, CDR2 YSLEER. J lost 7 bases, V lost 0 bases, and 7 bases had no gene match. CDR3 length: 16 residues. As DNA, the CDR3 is TGCGCCAGCAGCCAAGAACCGGCGGGGGGGCTGAATGAGCAGTTCTTC. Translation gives CASSQEPAGGLNEQFF.

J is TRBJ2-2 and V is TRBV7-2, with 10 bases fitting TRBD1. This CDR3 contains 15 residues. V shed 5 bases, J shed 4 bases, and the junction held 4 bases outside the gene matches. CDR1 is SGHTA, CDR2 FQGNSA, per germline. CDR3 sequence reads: CASSPRDRGTGELFF. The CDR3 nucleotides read TGTGCCAGCAGCCCCAGGGACAGGGGCACCGGGGAGCTGTTTTTT.

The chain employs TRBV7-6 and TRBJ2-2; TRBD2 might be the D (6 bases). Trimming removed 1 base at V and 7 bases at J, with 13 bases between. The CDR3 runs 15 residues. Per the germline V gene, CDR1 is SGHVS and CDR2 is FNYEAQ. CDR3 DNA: TGTGCCAGCAGCTTAGGCGCTCAGGGAGGCGGGGAGCTGTTTTTT. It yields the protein CASSLGAQGGGELFF.

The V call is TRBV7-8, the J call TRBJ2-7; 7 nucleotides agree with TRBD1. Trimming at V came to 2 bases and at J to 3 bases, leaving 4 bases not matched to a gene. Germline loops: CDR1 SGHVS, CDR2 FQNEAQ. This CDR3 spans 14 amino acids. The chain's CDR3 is CASSLRTGLYEQYF. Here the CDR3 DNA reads TGTGCCAGCAGCTTACGGACAGGTCTCTACGAGCAGTACTTC.

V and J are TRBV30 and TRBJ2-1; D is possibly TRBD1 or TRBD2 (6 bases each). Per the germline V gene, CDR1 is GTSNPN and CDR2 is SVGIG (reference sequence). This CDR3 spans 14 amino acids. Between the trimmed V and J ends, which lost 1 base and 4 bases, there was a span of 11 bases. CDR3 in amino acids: CAWSARGRYNEQFF. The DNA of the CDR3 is TGTGCCTGGAGTGCACGGGGGCGTTACAATGAGCAGTTCTTC.

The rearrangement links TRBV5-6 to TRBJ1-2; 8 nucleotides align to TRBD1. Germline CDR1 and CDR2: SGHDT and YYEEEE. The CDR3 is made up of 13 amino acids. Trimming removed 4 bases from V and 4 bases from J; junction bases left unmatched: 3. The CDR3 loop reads CASSNDRGYGYTF. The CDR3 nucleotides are TGTGCCAGCAGCAATGACAGGGGCTATGGCTACACCTTC.

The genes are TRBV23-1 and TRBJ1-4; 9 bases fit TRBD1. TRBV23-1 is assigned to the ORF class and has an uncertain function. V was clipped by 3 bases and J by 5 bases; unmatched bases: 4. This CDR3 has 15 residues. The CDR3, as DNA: TGCGCCAGCAGTCACCCCGGGACAGGGAATGAAAAACTGTTTTTT. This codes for CASSHPGTGNEKLFF.

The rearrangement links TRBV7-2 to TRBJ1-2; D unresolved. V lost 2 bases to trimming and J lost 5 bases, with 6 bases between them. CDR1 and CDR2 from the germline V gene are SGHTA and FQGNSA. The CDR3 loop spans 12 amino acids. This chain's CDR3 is CASSLTGYGYTF. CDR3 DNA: TGTGCCAGCAGCTTAACCGGGTATGGCTACACCTTC.

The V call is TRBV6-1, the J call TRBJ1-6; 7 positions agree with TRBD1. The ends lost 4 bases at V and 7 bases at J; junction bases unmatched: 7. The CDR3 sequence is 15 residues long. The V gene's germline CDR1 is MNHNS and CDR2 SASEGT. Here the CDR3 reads CASSGRQGLNSPLHF. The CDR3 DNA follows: TGTGCCAGCAGTGGTAGACAGGGATTAAATTCACCCCTCCACTTT.

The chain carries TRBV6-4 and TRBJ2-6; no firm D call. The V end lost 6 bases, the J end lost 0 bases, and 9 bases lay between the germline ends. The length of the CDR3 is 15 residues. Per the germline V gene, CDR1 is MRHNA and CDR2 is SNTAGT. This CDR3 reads CASSVDVSGANVLTF. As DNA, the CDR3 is TGTGCCAGCAGCGTGGACGTCTCTGGGGCCAACGTCCTGACTTTC.

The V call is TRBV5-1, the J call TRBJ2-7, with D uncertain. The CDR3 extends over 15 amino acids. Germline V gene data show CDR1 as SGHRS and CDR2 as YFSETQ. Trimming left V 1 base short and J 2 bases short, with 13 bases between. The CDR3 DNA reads TGCGCCAGCAGCTTGTCGGGCGGTCTAACCTACGAGCAGTACTTC. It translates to CASSLSGGLTYEQYF. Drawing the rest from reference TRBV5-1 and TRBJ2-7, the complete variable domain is KAGVTQTPRYLIKTRGQQVTLSCSPISGHRSVSWYQQTPGQGLQFLFEYFSETQRNKGNFPGRFSGRQFSNSRSEMNVSTLELGDSALYLCASSLSGGLTYEQYFGPGTRLTVT.

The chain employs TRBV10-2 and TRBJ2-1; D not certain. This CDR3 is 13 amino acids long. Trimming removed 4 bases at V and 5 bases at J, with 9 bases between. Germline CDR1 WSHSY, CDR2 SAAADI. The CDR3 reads CASSVRADNEQFF. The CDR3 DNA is TGCGCCAGCAGTGTTAGGGCTGACAATGAGCAGTTCTTC.

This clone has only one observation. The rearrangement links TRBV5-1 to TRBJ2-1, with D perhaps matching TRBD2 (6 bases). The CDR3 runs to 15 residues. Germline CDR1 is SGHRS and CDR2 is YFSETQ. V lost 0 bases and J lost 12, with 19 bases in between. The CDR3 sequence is CASSLARDTLIRQFF. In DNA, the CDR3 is TGCGCCAGCAGCTTGGCGCGGGATACTTTGATTAGGCAGTTCTTC. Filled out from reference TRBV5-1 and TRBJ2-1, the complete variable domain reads KAGVTQTPRYLIKTRGQQVTLSCSPISGHRSVSWYQQTPGQGLQFLFEYFSETQRNKGNFPGRFSGRQFSNSRSEMNVSTLELGDSALYLCASSLARDTLIRQFFGPGTRLTVL.

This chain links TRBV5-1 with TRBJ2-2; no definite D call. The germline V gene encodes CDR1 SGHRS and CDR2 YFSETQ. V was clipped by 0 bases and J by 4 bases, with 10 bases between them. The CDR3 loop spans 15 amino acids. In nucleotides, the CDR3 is TGCGCCAGCAGCTTGGCCGAAAGAAGCACCGGGGAGCTGTTTTTT. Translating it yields CASSLAERSTGELFF.

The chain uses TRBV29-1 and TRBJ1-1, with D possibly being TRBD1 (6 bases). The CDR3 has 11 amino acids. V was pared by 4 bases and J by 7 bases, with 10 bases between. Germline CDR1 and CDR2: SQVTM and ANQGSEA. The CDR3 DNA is TGCAGCGTTGTGGGGGCGGTTGAAGCTTTCTTT. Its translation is CSVVGAVEAFF.

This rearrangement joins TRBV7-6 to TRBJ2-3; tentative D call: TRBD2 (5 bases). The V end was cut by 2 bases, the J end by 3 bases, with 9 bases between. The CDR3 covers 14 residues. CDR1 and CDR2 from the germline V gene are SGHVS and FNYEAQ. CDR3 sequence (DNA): TGTGCCAGCAGCTTATCCGGGGTGACAGATACGCAGTATTTT. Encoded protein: CASSLSGVTDTQYF. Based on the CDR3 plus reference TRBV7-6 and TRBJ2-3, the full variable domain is GAGVSQSPRYKVTKRGQDVALRCDPISGHVSLYWYRQALGQGPEFLTYFNYEAQQDKSGLPNDRFSAERPEGSISTLTIQRTEQRDSAMYRCASSLSGVTDTQYFGPGTRLTVL.

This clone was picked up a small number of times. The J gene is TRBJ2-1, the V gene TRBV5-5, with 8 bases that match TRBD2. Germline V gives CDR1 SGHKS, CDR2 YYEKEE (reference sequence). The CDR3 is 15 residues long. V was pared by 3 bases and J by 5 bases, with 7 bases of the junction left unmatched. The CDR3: CASSSPGGKNNEQFF. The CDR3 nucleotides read TGTGCCAGCAGCTCACCGGGAGGGAAAAACAATGAGCAGTTCTTC.

The DNA for the CDR3 is TGCAGCGTTGAAATTGGGACAGGGCCCTATGGCTACACCTTC. Protein sequence: CSVEIGTGPYGYTF. This chain joins TRBV29-1 and TRBJ1-2; 9 nucleotides align to TRBD1. Germline V gene sequence: CDR1 SQVTM, CDR2 ANQGSEA. With 2 bases clipped from V and 4 bases from J, the junction kept 5 bases outside the gene matches. This CDR3 spans 14 amino acids.

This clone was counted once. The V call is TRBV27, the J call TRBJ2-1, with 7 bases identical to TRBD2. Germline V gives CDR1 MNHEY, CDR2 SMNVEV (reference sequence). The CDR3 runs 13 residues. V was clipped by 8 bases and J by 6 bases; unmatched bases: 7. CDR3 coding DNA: TGTGCCAGCCGGGGGGATCTAGTCAATGAGCAGTTCTTC. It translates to CASRGDLVNEQFF.

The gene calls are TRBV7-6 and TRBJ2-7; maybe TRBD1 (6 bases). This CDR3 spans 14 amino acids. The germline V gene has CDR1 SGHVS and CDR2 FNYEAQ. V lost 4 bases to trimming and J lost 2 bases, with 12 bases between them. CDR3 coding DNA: TGTGCCAGCAGCTCAGAGAGGGGGACCTACGAGCAGTACTTC. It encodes CASSSERGTYEQYF.

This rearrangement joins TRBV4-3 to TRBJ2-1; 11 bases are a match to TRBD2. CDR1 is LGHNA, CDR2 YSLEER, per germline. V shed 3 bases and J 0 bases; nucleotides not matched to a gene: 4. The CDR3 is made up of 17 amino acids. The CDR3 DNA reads TGCGCCAGCAGCCAGGGACTAGCGGAGAGCTCCTACAATGAGCAGTTCTTC. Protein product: CASSQGLAESSYNEQFF.

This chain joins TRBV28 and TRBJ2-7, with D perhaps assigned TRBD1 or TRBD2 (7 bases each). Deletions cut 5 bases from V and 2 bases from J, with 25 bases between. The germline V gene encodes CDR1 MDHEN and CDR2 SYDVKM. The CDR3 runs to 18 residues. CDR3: CASSEPRSRGGGTYEQYF. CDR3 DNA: TGTGCCAGCAGTGAACCTCGATCCAGGGGAGGGGGCACCTACGAGCAGTACTTC.

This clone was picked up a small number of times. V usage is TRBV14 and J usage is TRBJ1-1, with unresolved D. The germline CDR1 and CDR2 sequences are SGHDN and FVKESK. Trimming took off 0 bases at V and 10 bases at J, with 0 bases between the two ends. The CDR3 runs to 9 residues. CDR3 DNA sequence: TGTGCCAGCAGCCAAGAAGCTTTCTTT. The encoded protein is CASSQEAFF.

CDR3 in amino acids: CASSLARYEQYF. CDR3 sequence (DNA): TGTGCCAGCAGCTTAGCTAGGTACGAGCAGTACTTC. The J gene is TRBJ2-7, the V gene TRBV7-8; D unresolved. This CDR3 spans 12 amino acids. Germline V gene lookup returns CDR1 SGHVS and CDR2 FQNEAQ. Trimming cost V 0 bases and J 4 bases, with 4 bases left between them.

The CDR3 DNA reads TGTGCCAGCAGCCTGCGACAGGGGATTGGTACTGAAGCTTTCTTT. Amino acids: CASSLRQGIGTEAFF. This chain joins TRBV14 and TRBJ1-1, with TRBD1 matching 8 bases. From germline, CDR1 is SGHDN and CDR2 FVKESK. With 4 bases clipped from V and 5 bases from J, the junction kept 9 bases outside the gene matches. The CDR3 consists of 15 residues.

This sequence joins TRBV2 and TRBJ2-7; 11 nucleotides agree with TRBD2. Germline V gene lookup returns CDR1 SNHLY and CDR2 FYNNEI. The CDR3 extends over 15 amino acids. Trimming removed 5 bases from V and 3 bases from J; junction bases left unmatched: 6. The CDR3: CASSRGTSGIYEQYF. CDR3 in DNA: TGTGCCAGCAGTCGTGGGACTAGCGGAATCTACGAGCAGTACTTC. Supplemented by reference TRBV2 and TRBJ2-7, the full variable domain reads EPEVTQTPSHQVTQMGQEVILRCVPISNHLYFYWYRQILGQKVEFLVSFYNNEISEKSEIFDDQFSVERPDGSNFTLKIRSTKLEDSAMYFCASSRGTSGIYEQYFGPGTRLTVT.

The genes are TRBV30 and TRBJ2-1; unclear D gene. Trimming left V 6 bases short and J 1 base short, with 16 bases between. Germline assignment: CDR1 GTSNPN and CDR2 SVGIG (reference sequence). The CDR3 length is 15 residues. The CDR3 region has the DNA TGTGCCTGCACTCAAGGCCTATCATCCTACAATGAGCAGTTCTTC. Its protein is CACTQGLSSYNEQFF.

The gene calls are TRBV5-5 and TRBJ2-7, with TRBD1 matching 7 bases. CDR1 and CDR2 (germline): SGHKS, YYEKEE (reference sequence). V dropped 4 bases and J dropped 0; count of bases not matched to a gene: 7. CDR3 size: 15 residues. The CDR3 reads CASSQGTAVSYEQYF. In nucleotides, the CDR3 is TGTGCCAGCAGCCAAGGGACAGCCGTCTCCTACGAGCAGTACTTC. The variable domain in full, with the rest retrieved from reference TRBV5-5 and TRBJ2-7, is DAGVTQSPTHLIKTRGQQVTLRCSPISGHKSVSWYQQVLGQGPQFIFQYYEKEERGRGNFPDRFSARQFPNYSSELNVNALLLGDSALYLCASSQGTAVSYEQYFGPGTRLTVT.

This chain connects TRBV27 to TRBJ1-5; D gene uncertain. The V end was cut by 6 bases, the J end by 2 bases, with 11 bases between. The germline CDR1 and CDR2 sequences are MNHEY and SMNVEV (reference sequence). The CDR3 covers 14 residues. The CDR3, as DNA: TGTGCCAGCAGCCTCCTCCCGGGCAATCAGCCCCAGCATTTT. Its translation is CASSLLPGNQPQHF.

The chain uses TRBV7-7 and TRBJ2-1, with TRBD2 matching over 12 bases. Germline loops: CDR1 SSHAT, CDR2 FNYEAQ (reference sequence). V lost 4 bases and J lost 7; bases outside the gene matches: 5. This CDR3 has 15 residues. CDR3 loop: CASSSGTSGWNEQFF. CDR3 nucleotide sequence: TGTGCCAGCAGCTCCGGGACTAGCGGGTGGAATGAGCAGTTCTTC.